The clone carrying this T cell receptor (beta chain) was counted between two and nine times. No antigen is known for it. This sample was included in a study of blood T cells in healthy people across ages. In the study overall: Capture via template switching afforded approximately one barcoded beta molecule per two T cells. General study results and limits: Age advanced and TCR beta diversity per million T cells fell, roughly linearly. The study could not conclusively compare naive and antigen-experienced cells, given its unsorted PBMCs.

Next came a second PCR, run for roughly 7 to 12 cycles, which used a sample-barcoded 5' primer along with a J-beta primer mix. TCRdb processed the 5' RACE reads anew with MiXCR; each CDR3 protein has one entry. The sample has about a million distinct CDR3 sequences, roughly two fifths seen once. The CDR3 totals 15 residues. CDR1 is LGHNA, CDR2 YSLEER, per germline. V gave up 1 base and J gave up 5 bases, with 13 bases separating them. Specimen: blood. This rearrangement joins TRBV4-3 to TRBJ2-3, with D possibly TRBD1 on 5 matching bases. The source of this sequence is a man aged 18 to 35 in good health. The CDR3 DNA follows: TGCGCCAGCAGCCAAGGCCGAGATAGGGGAGATACGCAGTATTTT. As protein: CASSQGRDRGDTQYF.